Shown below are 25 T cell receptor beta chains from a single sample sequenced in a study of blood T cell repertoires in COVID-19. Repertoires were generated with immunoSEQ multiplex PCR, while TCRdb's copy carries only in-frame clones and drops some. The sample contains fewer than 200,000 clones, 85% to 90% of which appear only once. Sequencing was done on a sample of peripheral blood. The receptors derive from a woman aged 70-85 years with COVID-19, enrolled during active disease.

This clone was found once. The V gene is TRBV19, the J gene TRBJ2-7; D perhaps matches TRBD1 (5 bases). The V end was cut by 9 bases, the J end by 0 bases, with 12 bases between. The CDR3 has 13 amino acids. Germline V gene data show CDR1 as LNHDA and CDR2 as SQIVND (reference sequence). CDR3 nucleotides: TGTGCCAGCAACGACAGATTCTCCTACGAGCAGTACTTC. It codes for CASNDRFSYEQYF.

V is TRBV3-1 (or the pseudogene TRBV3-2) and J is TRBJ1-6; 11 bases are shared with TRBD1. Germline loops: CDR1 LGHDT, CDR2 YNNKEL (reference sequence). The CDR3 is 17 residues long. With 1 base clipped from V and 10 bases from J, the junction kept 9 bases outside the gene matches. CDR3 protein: CASSQGWTGGGNSPLHF. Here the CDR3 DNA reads TGTGCCAGCAGCCAAGGGTGGACAGGGGGCGGCAACTCACCCCTCCACTTT.

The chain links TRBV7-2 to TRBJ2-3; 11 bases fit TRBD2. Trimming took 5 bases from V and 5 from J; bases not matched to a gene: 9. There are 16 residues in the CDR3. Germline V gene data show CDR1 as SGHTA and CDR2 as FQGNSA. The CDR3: CASSRYVLAGGDTQYF. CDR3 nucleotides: TGTGCCAGCAGCCGTTACGTTCTAGCGGGAGGAGATACGCAGTATTTT.

CDR3 bases: TGTGCCAGCAGTATAGACAGTTTTGAGGACGAGCAGTACTTC. Translated: CASSIDSFEDEQYF. This chain connects TRBV28 to TRBJ2-7, with D perhaps TRBD1 (5 bases). This CDR3 comprises 14 residues. Trimming shortened V by 5 bases and J by 5 bases, and 16 bases separated the two germline ends. In germline, CDR1 is MDHEN, CDR2 SYDVKM.

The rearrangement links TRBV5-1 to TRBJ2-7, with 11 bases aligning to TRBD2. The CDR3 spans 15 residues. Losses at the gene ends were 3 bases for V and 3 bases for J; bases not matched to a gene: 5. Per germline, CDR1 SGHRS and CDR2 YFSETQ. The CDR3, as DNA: TGCGCCAGCAGCTCAACTAGCGGGAGTTTCTACGAGCAGTACTTC. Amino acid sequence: CASSSTSGSFYEQYF.

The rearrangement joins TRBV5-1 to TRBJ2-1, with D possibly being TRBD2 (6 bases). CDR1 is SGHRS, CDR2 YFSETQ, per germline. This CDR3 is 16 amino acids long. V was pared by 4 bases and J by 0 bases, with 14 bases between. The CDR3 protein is CASSPRAGSSYNEQFF. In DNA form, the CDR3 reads TGCGCCAGCAGCCCAAGGGCGGGGAGCTCCTACAATGAGCAGTTCTTC.

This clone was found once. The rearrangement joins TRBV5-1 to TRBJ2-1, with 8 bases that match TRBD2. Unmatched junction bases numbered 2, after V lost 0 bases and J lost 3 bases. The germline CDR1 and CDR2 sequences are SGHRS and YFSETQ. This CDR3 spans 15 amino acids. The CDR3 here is CASSLGSGNYNEQFF. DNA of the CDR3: TGCGCCAGCAGCTTGGGTAGCGGGAACTACAATGAGCAGTTCTTC.

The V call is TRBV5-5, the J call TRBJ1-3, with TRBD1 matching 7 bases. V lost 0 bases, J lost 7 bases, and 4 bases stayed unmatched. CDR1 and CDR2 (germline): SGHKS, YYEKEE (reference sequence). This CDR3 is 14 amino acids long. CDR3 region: CASSLVLQGNTIYF. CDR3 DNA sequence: TGTGCCAGCAGCTTGGTTTTACAGGGGAACACCATATATTTT.

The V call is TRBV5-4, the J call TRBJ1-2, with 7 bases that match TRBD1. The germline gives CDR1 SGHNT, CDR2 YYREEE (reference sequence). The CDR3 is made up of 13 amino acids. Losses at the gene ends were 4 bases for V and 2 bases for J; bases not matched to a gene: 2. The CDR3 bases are TGTGCCAGCAGCCTACAGGGGAACTATGGCTACACCTTC. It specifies CASSLQGNYGYTF.

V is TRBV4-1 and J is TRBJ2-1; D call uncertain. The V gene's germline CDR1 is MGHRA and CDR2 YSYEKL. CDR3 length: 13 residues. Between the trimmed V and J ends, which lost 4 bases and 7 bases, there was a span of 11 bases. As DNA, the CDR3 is TGCGCCAGCAGCCTAAGCGAGGTTAATGAGCAGTTCTTC. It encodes CASSLSEVNEQFF.

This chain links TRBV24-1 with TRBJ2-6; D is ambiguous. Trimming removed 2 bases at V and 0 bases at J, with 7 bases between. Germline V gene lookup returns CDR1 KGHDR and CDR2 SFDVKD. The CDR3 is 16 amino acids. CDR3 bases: TGTGCCACCAGTGATTCCCCGGGCTCTGGGGCCAACGTCCTGACTTTC. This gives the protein CATSDSPGSGANVLTF.

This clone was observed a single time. CDR3 coding DNA: TGTGCCACCAGCAGACACAAGAGGCAGGGGGTTTTGGAGACCCAGTACTTC. Amino acids: CATSRHKRQGVLETQYF. The gene calls are TRBV15 and TRBJ2-5; 7 nucleotides agree with TRBD1. The J segment lost 5 bases and the V segment lost 2 bases, leaving 14 bases of the junction unmatched. This CDR3 region has 17 residues. The germline V gene encodes CDR1 LNHNV and CDR2 YYDKDF (reference sequence).

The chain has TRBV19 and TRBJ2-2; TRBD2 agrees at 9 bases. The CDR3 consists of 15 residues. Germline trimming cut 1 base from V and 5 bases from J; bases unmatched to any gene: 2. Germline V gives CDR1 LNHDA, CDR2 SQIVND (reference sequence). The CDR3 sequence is CASSIVAGDTGELFF. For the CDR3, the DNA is TGTGCCAGTAGTATAGTAGCGGGAGATACCGGGGAGCTGTTTTTT. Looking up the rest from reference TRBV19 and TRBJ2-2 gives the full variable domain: DGGITQSPKYLFRKEGQNVTLSCEQNLNHDAMYWYRQDPGQGLRLIYYSQIVNDFQKGDIAEGYSVSREKKESFPLTVTSAQKNPTAFYLCASSIVAGDTGELFFGEGSRLTVL.

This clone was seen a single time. CDR3 residues: CASIPRRDWGAEAFF. CDR3 DNA sequence: TGTGCCAGTATTCCACGGAGGGATTGGGGGGCTGAAGCTTTCTTT. The chain employs TRBV19 and TRBJ1-1; weak D call: TRBD1 (5 bases). The CDR3 extends over 15 amino acids. V was trimmed by 7 bases and J by 6 bases, leaving 21 bases between them. Germline values: CDR1 LNHDA, CDR2 SQIVND (reference sequence).

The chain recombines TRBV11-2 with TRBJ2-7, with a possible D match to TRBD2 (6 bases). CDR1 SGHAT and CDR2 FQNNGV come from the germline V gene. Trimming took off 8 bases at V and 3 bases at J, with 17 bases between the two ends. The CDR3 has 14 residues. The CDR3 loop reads CASRGTLAVYEQYF. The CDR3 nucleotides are TGTGCCAGCCGCGGGACTCTTGCGGTCTACGAGCAGTACTTC.

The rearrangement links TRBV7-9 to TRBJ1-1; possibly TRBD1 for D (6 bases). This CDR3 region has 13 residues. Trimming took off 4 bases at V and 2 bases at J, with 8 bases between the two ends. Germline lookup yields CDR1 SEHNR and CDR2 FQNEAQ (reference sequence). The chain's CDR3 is CASSSTGNTEAFF. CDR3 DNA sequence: TGTGCCAGCAGCTCGACAGGAAACACTGAAGCTTTCTTT.

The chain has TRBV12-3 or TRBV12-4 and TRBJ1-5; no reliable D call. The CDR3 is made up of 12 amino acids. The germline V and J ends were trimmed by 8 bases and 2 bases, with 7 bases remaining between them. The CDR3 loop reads CASGSRNQPQHF. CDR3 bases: TGTGCCAGCGGGAGCCGCAATCAGCCCCAGCATTTT.

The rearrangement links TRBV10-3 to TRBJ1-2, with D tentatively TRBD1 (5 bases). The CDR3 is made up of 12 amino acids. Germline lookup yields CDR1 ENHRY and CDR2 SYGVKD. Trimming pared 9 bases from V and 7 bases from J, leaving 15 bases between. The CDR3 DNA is TGTGCCATTAACGTGGGGGGATCTGGCTACACCTTC. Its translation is CAINVGGSGYTF.

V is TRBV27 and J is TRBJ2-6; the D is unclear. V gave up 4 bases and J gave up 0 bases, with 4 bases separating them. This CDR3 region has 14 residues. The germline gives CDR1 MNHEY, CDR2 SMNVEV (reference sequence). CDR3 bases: TGTGCCAGCAGTTCCAGCTCTGGGGCCAACGTCCTGACTTTC. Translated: CASSSSSGANVLTF.

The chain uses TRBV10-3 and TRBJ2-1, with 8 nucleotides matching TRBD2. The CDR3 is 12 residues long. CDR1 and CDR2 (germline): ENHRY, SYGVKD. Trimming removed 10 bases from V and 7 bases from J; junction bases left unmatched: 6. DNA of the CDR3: TGTGCCAGAAGTTCTAGCGGGAATGAGCAGTTCTTC. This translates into CARSSSGNEQFF.

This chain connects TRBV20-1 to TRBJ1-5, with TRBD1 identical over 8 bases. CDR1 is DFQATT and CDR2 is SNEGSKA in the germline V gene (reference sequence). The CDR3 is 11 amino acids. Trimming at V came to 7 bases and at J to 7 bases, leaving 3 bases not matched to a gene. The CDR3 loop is CSVQGVQPQHF. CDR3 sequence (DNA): TGCAGTGTACAGGGGGTCCAGCCCCAGCATTTT.

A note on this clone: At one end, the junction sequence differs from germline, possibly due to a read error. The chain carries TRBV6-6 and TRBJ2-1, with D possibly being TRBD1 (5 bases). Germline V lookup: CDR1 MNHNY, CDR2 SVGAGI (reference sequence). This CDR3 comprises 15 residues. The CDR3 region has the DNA TGTGCCAGTAGTTTTGGGGCAGACTCAAACAATGAGCAGTTCTTC. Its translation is CASSFGADSNNEQFF.

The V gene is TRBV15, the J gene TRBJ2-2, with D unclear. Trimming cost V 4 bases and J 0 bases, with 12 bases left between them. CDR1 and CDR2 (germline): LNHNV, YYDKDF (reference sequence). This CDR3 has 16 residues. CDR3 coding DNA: TGTGCCACCAGCATAATGTCTTATACGAACACCGGGGAGCTGTTTTTT. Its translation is CATSIMSYTNTGELFF.

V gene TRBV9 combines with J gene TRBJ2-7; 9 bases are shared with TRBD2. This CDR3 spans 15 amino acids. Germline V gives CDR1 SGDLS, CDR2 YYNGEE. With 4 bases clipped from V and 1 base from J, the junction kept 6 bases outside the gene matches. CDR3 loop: CASSLGLAQSYEQYF. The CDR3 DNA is TGTGCCAGCAGCCTTGGACTAGCGCAATCCTACGAGCAGTACTTC.

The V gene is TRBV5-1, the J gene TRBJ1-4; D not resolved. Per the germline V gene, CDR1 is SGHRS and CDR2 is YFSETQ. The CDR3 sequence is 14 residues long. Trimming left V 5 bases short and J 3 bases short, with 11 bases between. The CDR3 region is CASSESTANEKLFF. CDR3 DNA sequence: TGCGCCAGCAGTGAGAGTACGGCTAATGAAAAACTGTTTTTT.